Following are 5 T cell receptor beta chains from one sample sequenced in a study of cytomegalovirus exposure and HLA in healthy donors. Generated by immunoSEQ multiplex PCR, the TCRdb table keeps only in-frame clones and is missing some. The sample carries 200,000 to 300,000 clones, around 87% recorded once. Sequenced sample: PBMCs. All receptors derive from a woman in her twenties or thirties in good health and CMV-seropositive.

V gene TRBV28 combines with J gene TRBJ2-7; 8 bases are shared with TRBD1. Trimming removed 2 bases from V and 6 bases from J; junction bases left unmatched: 12. This CDR3 is built from 16 residues. Germline-derived CDR1 and CDR2 are MDHEN and SYDVKM. In DNA, the CDR3 is TGTGCCAGCAGTTTAGCCCTAATCGGACAGGGTGGCGAGCAGTACTTC. It yields the protein CASSLALIGQGGEQYF.

The V call is TRBV10-3, the J call TRBJ1-5; TRBD1 matches 9 bases. V trimming: 4 bases; J trimming: 3 bases; junction bases outside the gene matches: 1. From germline, CDR1 is ENHRY and CDR2 SYGVKD. The CDR3 extends over 14 amino acids. This CDR3 is CAISGTGANQPQHF. For the CDR3, the DNA is TGTGCCATCAGTGGGACAGGGGCCAATCAGCCCCAGCATTTT.

On this clone: One junction end does not reproduce the germline sequence, and a read error may be involved. This rearrangement joins TRBV7-2 to TRBJ1-2; TRBD1 might be the D (5 bases). The CDR3 has 15 residues. Per the germline V gene, CDR1 is SGHTA and CDR2 is FQGNSA. The CDR3 is CASSKREGRNYGYTF. Written as DNA, the CDR3 is TGTGCCAGCAGCAAGCGGGAGGGGAGGAACTACGGCTACACCTTC.

The chain employs TRBV27 and TRBJ1-4, with TRBD1 matching over 7 bases. The V and J ends lost 5 bases and 0 bases, in that order; junction bases with no gene match: 6. The CDR3 length is 16 residues. Per germline, CDR1 MNHEY and CDR2 SMNVEV (reference sequence). The CDR3 reads CASSRGPGATNEKLFF. The CDR3 nucleotides read TGTGCCAGCAGTAGGGGGCCAGGAGCAACTAATGAAAAACTGTTTTTT.

The V call is TRBV11-3, the J call TRBJ2-5, with unresolved D. The CDR3 runs 11 residues. In germline, CDR1 is SGHNT, CDR2 YENEEA. V dropped 3 bases and J dropped 3 bases, with 2 bases sitting between them. For the CDR3, the DNA is TGTGCCAGCAGCTTCGAAGAGACCCAGTACTTC. This gives the protein CASSFEETQYF.